Listed below are T cell receptor beta chains from one sample, sequenced in a study of T-cell memory formation after mild COVID-19. MiXCR, run by TCRdb on the 5' RACE reads, gives a single entry per CDR3 protein. Among approximately 230,000 distinct CDR3 sequences listed, 15% to 20% were seen once. Sequenced: PBMCs or a T cell subset sorted from them (not recorded which). These receptors were obtained from a man aged 18 to 29 who had mild COVID-19 (a few samples of this study predate the infection). Cell type and time point are not known. Each CDR3 is given with its conserved first and last residue. D genes are given only for firm matches. Only part of the rows carry a size: once, few, many, or a class if the clone is expanded.

>TRBD2|NA|TRBV5-1|TRBJ2-2
TGCGCCAGCAGCTTGGCGCCACCCAGCGGGGGAGGAACCGGGGAGCTGTTTTTT
CASSLAPPSGGGTGELFF
>TRBD2|many|TRBV5-1|TRBJ2-7
TGCGCCAGCAGCTTGATAGCGGGGAGCTCCTACGAGCAGTACTTC
CASSLIAGSSYEQYF
>NA|once|TRBV6-5|TRBJ2-3
TGTGCCAGCTCAGGGGGGGGGCGCAAGAATTTT
CASSGGGRKNF
>NA|few|TRBV7-2|TRBJ2-3
TGTGCCAGCAGCCCTGACAGACAAGTAGATACGCAGTATTTT
CASSPDRQVDTQYF
>NA|few|TRBV10-3|TRBJ2-2
TGTGCCATCTTCAGGAGGAACACCGGGGAGCTGTTTTTT
CAIFRRNTGELFF
>NA|NA|TRBV7-2|TRBJ1-2
TGTGCCAGCAGCCAAGGGGTCCCTTCGGGCGGCTACACCTTC
CASSQGVPSGGYTF
>NA|few|TRBV2|TRBJ1-1
TGTGCCAGCAGTCCCAGGGTCTCGTCAACTGAAGCTTTCTTT
CASSPRVSSTEAFF
>NA|few|TRBV7-9|TRBJ2-1
TGTGCCAGCAACCCTCCGAGCTCCTACAATGAGCAGTTCTTC
CASNPPSSYNEQFF
>NA|NA|TRBV28|TRBJ2-2
TGTGCCAGCAAAAGGACGACGAACACCGGGGAGCTGTTTTTT
CASKRTTNTGELFF
>NA|NA|TRBV6-5|TRBJ1-6
TGTGCCAGCAGTTACTCGAGTAATCCCGGGGATTCACCCCTCCACTTT
CASSYSSNPGDSPLHF
>NA|NA|TRBV5-5|TRBJ2-3
TGTGCCAGCAGCTTGAGTACTAACACAGATACGCAGTATTTT
CASSLSTNTDTQYF
>TRBD2|few|TRBV20-1|TRBJ2-4
TGCAGTGCTAAAGGGACTAGCGGGGGCCCGGGGGATGGCAAAAACATTCAGTACTTC
CSAKGTSGGPGDGKNIQYF
>NA|few|TRBV6-1|TRBJ1-2
TGTGCCAGCAGTGCCGCCTTTGGGGCTTCTATTGGGCGGTACACCTTC
CASSAAFGASIGRYTF
>TRBD1|NA|TRBV6-5|TRBJ1-5
TGTGCCAGCAGTTACTCGGGGACAGGGGGGGGTCAGCCCCAGCATTTT
CASSYSGTGGGQPQHF
>NA|few|TRBV6-2/TRBV6-3|TRBJ1-3
TGTGCCAGCAGTCGCCTCGGGTATGGAAACACCATATATTTT
CASSRLGYGNTIYF
>NA|NA|TRBV29-1|TRBJ2-7
TGCAGCGTTAAGGGTGGGGTCGATGAGTACTTC
CSVKGGVDEYF
>TRBD1|few|TRBV29-1|TRBJ1-4
TGCAGCGTTGGCACAGGGGATGAAAAACTGTTTTTT
CSVGTGDEKLFF
>NA|NA|TRBV12-3/TRBV12-4|TRBJ2-7
TGTGCCAGCAGTTATGGGACAAGCTCCTACGAGCAGTACTTC
CASSYGTSSYEQYF
>NA|NA|TRBV20-1|TRBJ1-5
TGCAGTGCTAGAGATCTGGGCAGGGGCGGAGATCAGCCCCAGCATTTT
CSARDLGRGGDQPQHF
>NA|few|TRBV5-1|TRBJ1-5
TGCGCCAGCAGCTTGAACGGGACCTTAAGAACTTATAGCAATCAGCCCCAGCATTTT
CASSLNGTLRTYSNQPQHF
>NA|NA|TRBV3-1|TRBJ1-1
TGTGCCAGCAGCCAACGCCAGGGAGGTAGGGCTGAAGCTTTCTTT
CASSQRQGGRAEAFF
>TRBD2|NA|TRBV4-3|TRBJ2-5
TGCGCCAGCAGCCCCGTGGTAGCGGGGGAGACCCAGTACTTC
CASSPVVAGETQYF
>NA|many|TRBV4-1|TRBJ1-2
TGCGCCAGCAGCCAGAAATGGGGGGATGGCTACACCTTC
CASSQKWGDGYTF